One sample yielded the 21 T cell receptor beta chains listed below, sequenced in a study of tissue T cells after allogeneic stem cell transplantation. Time point in this sample: mouse harvest day 7 after allogeneic transplant. The graft held 10^6 splenic CD5+ T cells and 10^7 T-cell-depleted bone marrow cells. Profiling relied on immunoSEQ multiplex PCR, and the TCRdb table lists in-frame clones only, not all of them. The sample lists some 5,300 clones, roughly 47% occurring once. The sequencing input was skin. The receptor source for this set is a female BALB/c mouse given C57BL/6 T cells with graft-versus-host disease after an allogeneic hematopoietic cell transplant.

A remark on this clone: Mouse germline and gene names are used. The read stops 1 residue short of the end of the CDR3; the missing end is completed from the germline J gene. This chain joins TRBV3 and TRBJ2-5, with D possibly TRBD1 on 5 matching bases. The germline V and J ends were trimmed by 5 bases and 6 bases, with 12 bases remaining between them. The germline CDR1 and CDR2 sequences are SNHLY and FYNGKV (reference sequence). This CDR3 has 13 amino acids. The CDR3 region is CASSPQGWDTQYF. The CDR3 bases that were read are TGTGCCAGCAGCCCTCAGGGATGGGACACCCAGTAC. The whole variable domain, filled in from reference TRBV3 and TRBJ2-5, reads GPKVLQIPSHQIIDMGQMVTLNCDPVSNHLYFYWYKQILGQQMEFLVNFYNGKVMEKSKLFKDQFSVERPDGSYFTLKIQPTALEDSAVYFCASSPQGWDTQYFGPGTRLLVL.

In regard to this clone: Any gene name here is a mouse gene name. The observed sequence ends 1 residue before the CDR3 terminus, with the missing tail filled in from the germline J gene. J is TRBJ2-3 and V is TRBV3, with no clear D. This CDR3 comprises 12 residues. Germline-derived CDR1 and CDR2 are SNHLY and FYNGKV (reference sequence). V dropped 1 base and J dropped 5 bases, with 4 bases sitting between them. The CDR3 bases that were read are TGTGCCAGCAGCTTAGGCAGAGAAACGCTGTAT. As protein: CASSLGRETLY. The CDR3 in full is CASSLGRETLYF.

Comments on this clone: Gene names and germline refer to mouse. The read halts 1 residue ahead of the CDR3 end, with the missing end drawn from the germline J gene. The chain carries TRBV26 and TRBJ2-7; TRBD1 matches 11 bases. The CDR3 is made up of 14 amino acids. The V segment lost 4 bases and the J segment 4 bases; nucleotides outside the gene matches: 3. Germline values: CDR1 KGHPV, CDR2 FQNQEV (reference sequence). CDR3 bases read: TGTGCCAGCAGTCGGGGACAGGGGGTTTATGAACAGTAC. Amino acids: CASSRGQGVYEQY. The whole CDR3 protein is CASSRGQGVYEQYF.

This clone was found a few times. Mouse gene names apply. The CDR3 goes on 1 residue after the read ends, and that part is filled in from the germline J gene. J is TRBJ2-7 and V is TRBV3, with 8 bases identical to TRBD1. The CDR3 extends over 14 amino acids. Germline CDR1 reads SNHLY; CDR2 reads FYNGKV (reference sequence). J gave up 2 bases and V 5 bases, and 5 bases lay outside the gene matches. This CDR3 is CASSLRDRTYEQYF. The sequenced part of the CDR3 DNA is TGTGCCAGCAGCCTCCGGGACAGGACCTATGAACAGTAC.

Comment on this clone: Gene names are the mouse ones. The read falls 1 residue short of the CDR3 end, and the missing part is taken from the germline J gene. The chain employs TRBV26 and TRBJ2-5; D gene unclear. This CDR3 spans 14 amino acids. V dropped 2 bases and J dropped 1 base, with 7 bases sitting between them. Germline CDR1 KGHPV, CDR2 FQNQEV (reference sequence). The part of the CDR3 DNA that was read is TGTGCCAGCAGTCTGACGGGCCACCAAGACACCCAGTAC. This encodes CASSLTGHQDTQY. The full-length CDR3 reads as CASSLTGHQDTQYF.

A remark on this clone: Mouse germline and gene names are used. Read data end 1 residue before the CDR3 end; the end is taken from the germline J gene. In the same sample, other DNA sequences code for this CDR3. The chain is built from TRBV26 and TRBJ2-1; the match to TRBD2 covers 8 bases. The CDR3 consists of 14 residues. The V gene's germline CDR1 is KGHPV and CDR2 FQNQEV (reference sequence). V shed 2 bases, J shed 7 bases, and the junction held 4 bases outside the gene matches. The sequenced CDR3 bases are TGTGCCAGCAGTCTGGGGTGGGGGGGGGCTGAGCAGTTC. Translated: CASSLGWGGAEQF. The whole CDR3 protein reads CASSLGWGGAEQFF.

As for this clone: The gene names given are mouse names. The observed sequence ends 1 residue before the CDR3 terminus, with the missing tail filled in from the germline J gene. The V call is TRBV12-1, the J call TRBJ1-1; D is uncertain. The CDR3 contains 13 residues. V was trimmed by 0 bases and J by 4 bases, leaving 8 bases between them. Germline loops: CDR1 SGHSN, CDR2 HYEKVE. The sequenced CDR3 bases are TGTGCCAGCTCTCTCGGGGTTGGCACAGAAGTCTTC. Protein sequence: CASSLGVGTEVF. The full CDR3 is CASSLGVGTEVFF.

As to this clone: Any gene name here is a mouse gene name. Other DNA sequences from this sample encode an identical CDR3 as well. CDR3 amino acids: CASSLGQNTEVFF. CDR3 bases read: TGTGCCAGCAGTCTGGGACAGAACACAGAAGTCTTC. The chain couples TRBV26 to TRBJ1-1; no firm D call. The read gets to within 1 residue of the CDR3 end, and the germline J gene fills in the rest. CDR1 and CDR2 (germline): KGHPV, FQNQEV (reference sequence). The CDR3 covers 13 residues. V was pared by 2 bases and J by 0 bases, with 4 bases between.

On this clone: Gene names and germline refer to mouse. Read data end 1 residue before the CDR3 end; the end is taken from the germline J gene. The chain joins TRBV26 to TRBJ1-2; D unclear. The length of the CDR3 is 11 residues. V lost 2 bases to trimming and J lost 2 bases, with 0 bases between them. Germline loops: CDR1 KGHPV, CDR2 FQNQEV (reference sequence). The part of the CDR3 DNA that was read is TGTGCCAGCAGTCTGAACTCCGACTACACC. Its protein product is CASSLNSDYT. The CDR3 as a whole reads CASSLNSDYTF.

For this clone: The germline and genes are mouse ones. The read halts 1 residue ahead of the CDR3 end, with the missing end drawn from the germline J gene. J is TRBJ2-7 and V is TRBV13-3, with 7 bases identical to TRBD2. Germline assignment: CDR1 NNHDY and CDR2 SYVADS. V gave up 5 bases and J gave up 1 base; unmatched junction bases: 0. This CDR3 region has 12 residues. The chain's CDR3 is CASRTGSYEQYF. The covered CDR3 bases are TGTGCCAGCAGGACTGGGTCCTATGAACAGTAC.

For this clone: Gene labels here are mouse ones. The read terminates 1 residue before the CDR3 end, so the remaining end is supplied by the germline J gene. The genes are TRBV16 and TRBJ2-4, with a tentative D call TRBD1 (6 bases). The CDR3 sequence is 13 residues long. In germline, CDR1 is SGHSA, CDR2 FRNQAP. Trimming pared 2 bases from V and 5 bases from J, leaving 8 bases between. The CDR3 bases that were read are TGTGCAAGCAGCTTACAGGGGCCAAACACCTTGTAC. Residues: CASSLQGPNTLY. The CDR3, in full, reads CASSLQGPNTLYF.

On this clone itself: Here the gene names and germline are mouse. The read terminates 1 residue ahead of where the CDR3 ends, so the germline J gene completes it. The chain combines TRBV3 with TRBJ1-3; perhaps TRBD1 as D (5 bases). Per germline, CDR1 SNHLY and CDR2 FYNGKV (reference sequence). This CDR3 has 14 amino acids. Trimming removed 3 bases at V and 1 base at J, with 7 bases between. Incomplete CDR3 DNA: TGTGCCAGCAGCTTCGGGGGGTCTGGAAATACGCTCTAT. Translating gives CASSFGGSGNTLY. The complete CDR3 reads CASSFGGSGNTLYF. Full variable domain (remainder filled in from reference TRBV3 and TRBJ1-3): GPKVLQIPSHQIIDMGQMVTLNCDPVSNHLYFYWYKQILGQQMEFLVNFYNGKVMEKSKLFKDQFSVERPDGSYFTLKIQPTALEDSAVYFCASSFGGSGNTLYFGEGSRLIVV.

This clone was counted a few times. Genes and germline are mouse. CDR3 protein: CASSLSGVQDTQYF. The covered CDR3 bases are TGTGCCAGCAGTCTGTCTGGAGTACAAGACACCCAGTAC. The V and J genes are TRBV26 and TRBJ2-5; D gene uncertain. The missing CDR3 end, 1 residue past where the read stops, is filled in from the germline J gene. This CDR3 spans 14 amino acids. The V and J ends lost 0 bases and 3 bases respectively, with 7 bases between them. CDR1 and CDR2 from the germline V gene are KGHPV and FQNQEV (reference sequence).

On this clone itself: Genes here carry mouse names. Read sequence stops 1 residue before the CDR3 end, and the germline J gene provides the missing end. The J gene is TRBJ1-2, the V gene TRBV3; TRBD1 agrees at 7 bases. The CDR3 totals 15 residues. Per the germline V gene, CDR1 is SNHLY and CDR2 is FYNGKV (reference sequence). V shed 3 bases and J 0 bases; nucleotides not matched to a gene: 4. The CDR3 loop reads CASSFSGTANSDYTF. The part of the CDR3 DNA that was read is TGTGCCAGCAGCTTCTCCGGGACAGCAAACTCCGACTACACC.

The sample holds a few counts of this clone. Gene labels here are mouse ones. The read stops 1 residue short of the end of the CDR3; the missing end is completed from the germline J gene. This sequence joins TRBV26 and TRBJ1-6, with D hard to call. TRBJ1-6 is given ORF status, its function remaining uncertain. Deletions cut 4 bases from V and 2 bases from J, with 6 bases between. The CDR3 is made up of 14 amino acids. In germline, CDR1 is KGHPV, CDR2 FQNQEV (reference sequence). CDR3 DNA, as far as it was read: TGTGCCAGCAGTCCCGGGACCTATAATTCGCCCCTCTAC. Translating it yields CASSPGTYNSPLY. The whole CDR3 protein reads CASSPGTYNSPLYF.

This clone was counted a few times. The genes and germline here are from mouse. The read halts 1 residue ahead of the CDR3 end, with the missing end drawn from the germline J gene. The J gene is TRBJ1-1, the V gene TRBV13-3; 10 positions match TRBD1. This CDR3 has 14 residues. Germline V gene lookup returns CDR1 NNHDY and CDR2 SYVADS. Unmatched junction bases numbered 5, after V lost 6 bases and J lost 3 bases. CDR3 residues: CASTRDRGDTEVFF. Incomplete CDR3 DNA: TGTGCCAGCACCCGGGACAGGGGAGACACAGAAGTCTTC.

On this clone itself: The listed genes are named as in mouse. The read finishes 1 residue shy of the CDR3 end, and the germline J gene is used to complete it. The chain combines TRBV23 with TRBJ2-2; the table's D call, TRBD2, has no DNA check behind it. The CDR3 has 14 residues. Germline V CDR1 and CDR2: KGHTA, FQNQQP. The CDR3 region is CSSSRGENTGQLYF. CDR3 bases read: TGCTCCAGCAGTCGGGGGGAAAACACCGGGCAGCTCTAC.

This clone has a handful of counts. Germline and genes: mouse. Read data end 1 residue before the CDR3 end; the end is taken from the germline J gene. J is TRBJ2-5 and V is TRBV26; the D is unclear. V lost 7 bases to trimming and J lost 4 bases, with 12 bases between them. The CDR3 covers 13 residues. The germline gives CDR1 KGHPV, CDR2 FQNQEV (reference sequence). CDR3 DNA, as far as it was read: TGTGCCAGCACGCGAGGAGGAAAAGACACCCAGTAC. Its protein is CASTRGGKDTQY. The whole CDR3 sequence reads CASTRGGKDTQYF.

As to this clone: The gene names given are mouse names. Sequencing ends 1 residue short of the CDR3 end; the germline J gene provides the rest. J is TRBJ2-5 and V is TRBV13-3; 7 nucleotides agree with TRBD2. J was trimmed by 2 bases and V by 4 bases; bases with no gene match: 4. This CDR3 spans 14 amino acids. Germline values: CDR1 NNHDY, CDR2 SYVADS. CDR3 DNA, as far as it was read: TGTGCCAGCAGTACGGGGGGGTCCCAAGACACCCAGTAC. Its translation is CASSTGGSQDTQY. The complete CDR3 reads CASSTGGSQDTQYF.

A note on this clone: Gene names follow the mouse nomenclature. With the read ending 1 residue before the CDR3 end, the germline J gene is used to fill in that end. J is TRBJ2-1 and V is TRBV26; D is uncertain. V dropped 2 bases and J dropped 0 bases, with 5 bases sitting between them. The CDR3 spans 14 residues. Germline assignment: CDR1 KGHPV and CDR2 FQNQEV (reference sequence). CDR3 loop: CASSLGVNYAEQFF. The covered CDR3 bases are TGTGCCAGCAGTCTGGGGGTTAACTATGCTGAGCAGTTC.

This clone has a handful of counts. Mouse names are used for the genes. Read coverage stops 1 residue before the CDR3 terminus; the germline J gene supplies the remainder. J is TRBJ2-7 and V is TRBV3; 12 bases map to TRBD2. CDR3 length equals 12 residues. Trimming took 8 bases from V and 6 from J; bases not matched to a gene: 2. CDR1 and CDR2 (germline): SNHLY, FYNGKV (reference sequence). The CDR3 sequence is CASGLGGVEQYF. Partial CDR3 DNA: TGTGCCAGCGGACTGGGGGGGGTTGAACAGTAC.